The rows below give T cell receptor beta chains drawn from one sample of a study of T-cell memory formation after mild COVID-19. Each CDR3 protein is one row after TCRdb ran MiXCR on the 5' RACE reads. Of under 250,000 distinct CDR3 sequences in the sample, more than 8% are singletons; the top ten hold around 23%. The specimen sequenced was PBMCs or a T cell subset sorted from them (not recorded which). These receptors were taken from a man aged 18 to 35 who had mild COVID-19 (a few samples of this study predate the infection). Cell type and time point are not known. Both conserved end residues are part of each CDR3. A D gene is named only where the DNA matches it firmly. Clone size is not always given. Where it is, it says once, few, many or a class for expanded clones.

>TRBJ2-5|many|.|TRBV5-6
TGTGCCAGCAGACCACAGGGAGCAGAGACCCAGTACTTC
CASRPQGAETQYF
>TRBJ2-2|many|.|TRBV5-1
TGCGCCAGCAGTTTGGGAGAACGTACCGGGGAGCTGTTTTTT
CASSLGERTGELFF
>TRBJ2-3|many|.|TRBV7-6
TGTGCCAGCAGCTTACGGGAGCGCACAGATACGCAGTATTTT
CASSLRERTDTQYF
>TRBJ1-2|.|.|TRBV20-1
TGCAGTGCTCCGAAGAGGGGGGGCTATGGCTACACCTTC
CSAPKRGGYGYTF
>TRBJ1-2|many|.|TRBV28
TGTGCCAGCAGATTGGTGACAGGTCGCTATGGCTACACCTTC
CASRLVTGRYGYTF
>TRBJ2-1|few|TRBD2|TRBV12-3/TRBV12-4
TGTGCCAGCAGCTATATAGCGGGGGGCTACAATGAGCAGTTCTTC
CASSYIAGGYNEQFF
>TRBJ1-4|few|.|TRBV4-2
TGTGCCAGCAGCCGAAACACAGAAACTAATGAAAAACTGTTTTTT
CASSRNTETNEKLFF
>TRBJ2-5|.|.|TRBV28
TGTGCCAGCAGTTTTCAGCCTCGGGAAGAGACCCAGTACTTC
CASSFQPREETQYF
>TRBJ1-2|.|TRBD1|TRBV4-2
TGTGCCAGCAGCCACCTACAGGGGGCGGTTAACTATGGCTACACCTTC
CASSHLQGAVNYGYTF
>TRBJ1-2|.|.|TRBV10-3
TGTGCCATCAGTGCCGGAGAGATTAGAGGCTACACCTTC
CAISAGEIRGYTF
>TRBJ2-5|many|TRBD1|TRBV6-5
TGTGCCAGCAGTTTCACCTTGACAGGGGTCGGGGAGACCCAGTACTTC
CASSFTLTGVGETQYF
>TRBJ1-4|many|.|TRBV6-6
TGTGCCAGCAGTTACCTTGCAACTAATGAAAAACTGTTTTTT
CASSYLATNEKLFF
>TRBJ2-2|.|TRBD1|TRBV2
TGTGCCAGCAGTGCACAGGGGATTAACACCGGGGAGCTGTTTTTT
CASSAQGINTGELFF
>TRBJ2-3|.|TRBD2|TRBV12-3/TRBV12-4
TGTGCCAGCAGTTTCCAACTAGCGGAAACAGATACGCAGTATTTT
CASSFQLAETDTQYF
>TRBJ2-5|few|TRBD2|TRBV5-1
TGCGCCAGCAGCCGTAGCGGGGGGACACAAGAGACCCAGTACTTC
CASSRSGGTQETQYF
>TRBJ2-3|.|.|TRBV2
TGTGCCAGCAGTGAATTAGGACTCGGCACAGATACGCAGTATTTT
CASSELGLGTDTQYF
>TRBJ2-5|.|.|TRBV11-1
TGTGCCAGCAGGGGCAGGCCCCAAGAGACCCAGTACTTC
CASRGRPQETQYF
>TRBJ2-7|few|TRBD1|TRBV9
TGTGCCAGCAGCGTGGCACTCGGGACAGACATATACGAGCAGTACTTC
CASSVALGTDIYEQYF
>TRBJ1-3|.|TRBD1|TRBV4-1
TGCGCCAGCAGCCAGACAGGGACTGGAAACACCATATATTTT
CASSQTGTGNTIYF
>TRBJ1-1|.|.|TRBV4-1
TGCGCCAGCAGCCAAGGGGGGACGGGAATGAACACTGAAGCTTTCTTT
CASSQGGTGMNTEAFF
>TRBJ2-1|.|.|TRBV2
TGTGCCAGCAGCGCGGGGCAGTGGGGCAATGAGCAGTTCTTC
CASSAGQWGNEQFF
>TRBJ2-1|.|TRBD2|TRBV14
TGTGCCAGCAGCCAAGGACTAGCAGCAGATGAGCAGTTCTTC
CASSQGLAADEQFF
>TRBJ2-5|few|TRBD1|TRBV12-3/TRBV12-4
TGTGCCAGCAGTTTAGCCCCCGGGACAGGGGGCACCCAGTACTTC
CASSLAPGTGGTQYF
>TRBJ2-7|few|.|TRBV29-1
TGCAGCGTTGATGACGGGACCTACGAGCAGTACTTC
CSVDDGTYEQYF
>TRBJ1-1|.|TRBD1|TRBV29-1
TGCAGCGGGATGAGACAGGGGCAAACTGAAGCTTTCTTT
CSGMRQGQTEAFF
>TRBJ2-3|few|.|TRBV30
TGTGCCGTGTCGGCGACCGCAGCAGATACGCAGTATTTT
CAVSATAADTQYF
>TRBJ2-1|many|TRBD2|TRBV12-3/TRBV12-4
TGTGCCAGCAGCAGGACTAGCGGGGGGCAAAGTGGGAATGAGCAGTTCTTC
CASSRTSGGQSGNEQFF
>TRBJ2-3|.|.|TRBV11-2
TGTGCCAGCAGCTTAGAGGGCCAGAGGAAGGGAGATACGCAGTATTTT
CASSLEGQRKGDTQYF
>TRBJ2-1|.|.|TRBV7-9
TGTGCCAGCAGCCCCGCCGGTACGGATTACAATGAGCAGTTCTTC
CASSPAGTDYNEQFF
>TRBJ2-7|few|.|TRBV12-3/TRBV12-4
TGTGCCAGCAGTTTGGGATCGGAGGAGTTCAGCGAGCAGTACTTC
CASSLGSEEFSEQYF
>TRBJ2-6|.|TRBD2|TRBV4-3
TGCGCCAGCAGCCAAGGCGGGAGCTCTGGGGCCAACGTCCTGACTTTC
CASSQGGSSGANVLTF
>TRBJ1-5|.|TRBD1|TRBV6-1
TGTGCCAGCAGTCTCCGGACAGGGAACCCCCAGCATTTT
CASSLRTGNPQHF
>TRBJ2-5|.|TRBD2|TRBV7-9
TGTGCCAGCAGCTTCTTGTCGGGGGGGCAAAAAGAGACCCAGTACTTC
CASSFLSGGQKETQYF
>TRBJ1-2|few|.|TRBV6-2/TRBV6-3
TGTGCCAGCAGTTACCCAGGCAACTATGGCTACACCTTC
CASSYPGNYGYTF
>TRBJ2-7|.|TRBD2|TRBV2
TGTGCCAGCAGGGATCTAGCGGGGGAGCAGTACTTC
CASRDLAGEQYF
>TRBJ1-2|many|.|TRBV20-1
TGCAGTGCTAGAGATTGGGGCGGAGACCTCTATGGCTACACCTTC
CSARDWGGDLYGYTF
>TRBJ2-2|.|.|TRBV20-1
TGCAGTGTACCCGACACCGGGGAGCTGTTTTTT
CSVPDTGELFF
>TRBJ2-3|many|TRBD1|TRBV5-1
TGCGCCAGCAGCTTGGAAGGGACAGGGGAGGCAGATACGCAGTATTTT
CASSLEGTGEADTQYF
>TRBJ2-3|.|TRBD2|TRBV5-1
TGCGCCAGCAGCACCAGGCCTCACCCGAGCGGGGGGGACACGCAGTATTTT
CASSTRPHPSGGDTQYF
>TRBJ1-1|few|.|TRBV5-1
TGCGCCAGCAGCGAAAGATTCATGAACACTGAAGCTTTCTTT
CASSERFMNTEAFF
>TRBJ2-2|few|.|TRBV7-2
TGTGCCAGCAGCGGGGGGACAGCGAACACCGGGGAGCTGTTTTTT
CASSGGTANTGELFF
>TRBJ1-5|few|TRBD1|TRBV20-1
TGCAGTGCTGGGGGACAGGACCCAAATCAGCCCCAGCATTTT
CSAGGQDPNQPQHF
>TRBJ2-6|few|.|TRBV10-3
TGTGCCATCAGTACTACACAGGGTAATAGGGCCAACGTCCTGACTTTC
CAISTTQGNRANVLTF
>TRBJ2-1|few|TRBD2|TRBV5-4
TGTGCCAGCAGCTTGGCGTTTCTAGCGGGGGCTACATACAATGAGCAGTTCTTC
CASSLAFLAGATYNEQFF
>TRBJ2-7|many|TRBD1|TRBV5-6
TGTGCCAGCAGCGATCCGGGACAGGGGTTATACGAGCAGTACTTC
CASSDPGQGLYEQYF
>TRBJ2-4|.|.|TRBV5-1
TGCGCCAGCAGCTTGGGGAATGAAAACATTCAGTACTTC
CASSLGNENIQYF
>TRBJ2-3|many|.|TRBV7-2
TGTGCCAGCAGGCCCCAGTCAGATACGCAGTATTTT
CASRPQSDTQYF
>TRBJ1-1|few|.|TRBV4-1
TGCGCCAGCAGCCAAGAACGCGGCACTGAAGCTTTCTTT
CASSQERGTEAFF
>TRBJ2-1|few|TRBD1|TRBV19
TGTGCCAGTAGTCCCACCGGGACAGGGTACAATGAGCAGTTCTTC
CASSPTGTGYNEQFF
>TRBJ2-1|few|TRBD1|TRBV6-5
TGTGCCAGCAGAGCAACAGGGGCCAATGAGCAGTTCTTC
CASRATGANEQFF
>TRBJ1-2|few|.|TRBV3-1
TGTGCCAGCAGCCAAGGACCACAGGGAGGCTATGGCTACACCTTC
CASSQGPQGGYGYTF
>TRBJ2-1|.|.|TRBV5-1
TGCGCCAGCAGCCCTTCAGCGGGTATCGTAAATGAGCAGTTCTTC
CASSPSAGIVNEQFF
>TRBJ1-1|.|.|TRBV5-1
TGCGCCAGCAGCTTGGACGGCAGCTTGAACACTGAAGCTTTCTTT
CASSLDGSLNTEAFF
>TRBJ2-3|many|.|TRBV20-1
TGCAGTGTTCCACCTTACAGGGTAGGCACAGATACGCAGTATTTT
CSVPPYRVGTDTQYF
>TRBJ2-5|many|.|TRBV12-3/TRBV12-4
TGTGCCAGCAGTCCTCTATCGTCGAGGGAGACCCAGTACTTC
CASSPLSSRETQYF
>TRBJ2-3|few|TRBD1|TRBV5-4
TGTGCCAGCAGCGTGACCGGGACAGGGAGGCATACGCAGTATTTT
CASSVTGTGRHTQYF
>TRBJ1-5|.|.|TRBV4-1
TGCGCCAGCAGCCAAGAAGGGGCAGGGAGCCAGCATTTT
CASSQEGAGSQHF
>TRBJ2-3|few|.|TRBV20-1
TGCAGTGCCCCGGGACTTTTCAGCGGCACAGATACGCAGTATTTT
CSAPGLFSGTDTQYF
>TRBJ1-4|few|TRBD1|TRBV29-1
TGCAGCGGTAGATCCGGGACAGAGAATGAAAAACTGTTTTTT
CSGRSGTENEKLFF